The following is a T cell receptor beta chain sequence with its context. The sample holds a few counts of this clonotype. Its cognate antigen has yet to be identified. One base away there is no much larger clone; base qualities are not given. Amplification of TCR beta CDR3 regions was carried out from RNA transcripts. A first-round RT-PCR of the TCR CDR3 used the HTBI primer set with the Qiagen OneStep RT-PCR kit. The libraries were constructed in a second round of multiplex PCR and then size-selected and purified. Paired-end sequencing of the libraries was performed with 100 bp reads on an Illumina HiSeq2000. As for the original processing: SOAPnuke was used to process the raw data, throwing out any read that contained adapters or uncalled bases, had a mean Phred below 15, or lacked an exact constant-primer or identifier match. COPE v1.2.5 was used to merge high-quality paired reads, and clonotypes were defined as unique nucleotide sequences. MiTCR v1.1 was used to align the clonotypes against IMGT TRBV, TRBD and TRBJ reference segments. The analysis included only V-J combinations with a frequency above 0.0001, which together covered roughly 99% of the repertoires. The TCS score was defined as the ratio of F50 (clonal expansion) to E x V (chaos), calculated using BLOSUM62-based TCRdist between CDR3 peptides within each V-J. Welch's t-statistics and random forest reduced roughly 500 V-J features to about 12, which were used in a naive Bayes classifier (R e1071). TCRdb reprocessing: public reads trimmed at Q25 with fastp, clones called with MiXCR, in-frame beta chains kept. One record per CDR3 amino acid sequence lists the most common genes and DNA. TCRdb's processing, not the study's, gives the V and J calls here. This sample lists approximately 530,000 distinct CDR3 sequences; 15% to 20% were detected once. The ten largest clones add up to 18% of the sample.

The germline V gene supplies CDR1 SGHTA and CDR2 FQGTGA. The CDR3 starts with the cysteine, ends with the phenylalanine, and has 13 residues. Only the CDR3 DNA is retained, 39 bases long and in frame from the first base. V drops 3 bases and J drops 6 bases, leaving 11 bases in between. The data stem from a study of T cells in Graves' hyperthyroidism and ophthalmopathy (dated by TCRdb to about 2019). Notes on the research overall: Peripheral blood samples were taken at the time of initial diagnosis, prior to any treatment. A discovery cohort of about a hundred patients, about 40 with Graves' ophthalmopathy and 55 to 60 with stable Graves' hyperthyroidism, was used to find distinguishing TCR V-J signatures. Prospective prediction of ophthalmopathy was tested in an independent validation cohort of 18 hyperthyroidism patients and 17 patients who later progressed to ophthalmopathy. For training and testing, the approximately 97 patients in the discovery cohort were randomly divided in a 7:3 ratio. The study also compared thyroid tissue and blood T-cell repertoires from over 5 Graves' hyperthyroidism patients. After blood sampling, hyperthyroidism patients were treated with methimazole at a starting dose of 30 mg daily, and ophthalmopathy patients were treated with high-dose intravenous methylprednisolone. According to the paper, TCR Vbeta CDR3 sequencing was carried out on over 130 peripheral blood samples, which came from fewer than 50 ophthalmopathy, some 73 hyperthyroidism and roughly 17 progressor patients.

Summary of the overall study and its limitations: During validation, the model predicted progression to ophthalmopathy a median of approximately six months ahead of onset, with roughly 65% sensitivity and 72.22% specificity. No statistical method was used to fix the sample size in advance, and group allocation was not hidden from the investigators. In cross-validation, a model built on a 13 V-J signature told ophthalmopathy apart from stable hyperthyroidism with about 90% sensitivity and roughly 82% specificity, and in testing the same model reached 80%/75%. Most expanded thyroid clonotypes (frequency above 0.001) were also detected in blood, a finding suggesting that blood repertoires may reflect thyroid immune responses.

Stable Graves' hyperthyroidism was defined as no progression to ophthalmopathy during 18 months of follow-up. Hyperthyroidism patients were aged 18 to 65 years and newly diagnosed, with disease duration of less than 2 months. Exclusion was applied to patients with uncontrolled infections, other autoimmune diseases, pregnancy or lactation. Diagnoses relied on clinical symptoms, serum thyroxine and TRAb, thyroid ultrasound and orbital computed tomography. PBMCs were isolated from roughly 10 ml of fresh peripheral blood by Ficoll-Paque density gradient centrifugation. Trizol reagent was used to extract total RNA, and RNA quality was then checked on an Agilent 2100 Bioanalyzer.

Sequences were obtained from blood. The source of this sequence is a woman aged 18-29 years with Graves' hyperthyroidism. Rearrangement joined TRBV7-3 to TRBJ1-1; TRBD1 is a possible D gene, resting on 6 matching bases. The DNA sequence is TGTGCCAGCAGCTTCAGGGGAGGGGCTGAAGCTTTCTTT. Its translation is CASSFRGGAEAFF.